The 6 T cell receptor beta chains listed next were all sequenced from one sample in a study of cytomegalovirus exposure and HLA in healthy donors. PCR was performed using 60 Vbeta and 13 Jbeta primers. Here immunoSEQ multiplex PCR was the method, and the copy in TCRdb shows in-frame clones only, minus some. There are about 170,000 clones in the sample; 65% to 80% occur only once, and almost 3% lies in the top ten. The sample comprised PBMCs. The source of these receptors is a woman between 45 and 65 years old in good health and CMV-seropositive.

The rearrangement joins TRBV27 to TRBJ1-3; D is uncertain. The CDR3 has 17 amino acids. From germline, CDR1 is MNHEY and CDR2 SMNVEV (reference sequence). V was shortened by 5 bases and J by 0 bases, with 17 bases between the two germline ends. The CDR3 reads CASSPTAWAVSGNTIYF. The DNA for the CDR3 is TGTGCCAGCAGTCCGACGGCCTGGGCTGTCTCTGGAAACACCATATATTTT.

The rearrangement uses TRBV6-5 and TRBJ1-6, with TRBD1 identical over 7 bases. With V trimmed by 2 bases and J by 6 bases, 4 bases remained unmatched. CDR3 length equals 15 residues. Germline V lookup: CDR1 MNHEY, CDR2 SVGAGI. The CDR3 DNA reads TGTGCCAGCAGTTACGCGGACAGGTTTAATTCACCCCTCCACTTT. Translation gives CASSYADRFNSPLHF.

A single count supports this clone. The chain employs TRBV4-1 and TRBJ1-1; tentatively, D is TRBD1 (6 bases). Germline lookup yields CDR1 MGHRA and CDR2 YSYEKL. The CDR3 loop spans 13 amino acids. Trimming pared 1 base from V and 8 bases from J, leaving 11 bases between. CDR3: CASSQAPGAEAFF. The CDR3 nucleotides read TGCGCCAGCAGCCAAGCACCAGGGGCCGAAGCTTTCTTT.

There are a few counts of this clone. The chain couples TRBV2 to TRBJ1-6, with 8 nucleotides matching TRBD1. This CDR3 has 14 amino acids. The junction had 9 bases not matched to a gene; V was cut back by 7 bases and J by 10 bases. Germline-derived CDR1 and CDR2 are SNHLY and FYNNEI. CDR3 nucleotide sequence: TGTGCCAGCAAGGCCACAGGGGGATACTCACCCCTCCACTTT. Its translation is CASKATGGYSPLHF.

The CDR3 region is CASSVYAGGTYEQYF. In DNA, the CDR3 is TGTGCCAGCAGCGTATACGCGGGGGGCACTTACGAGCAGTACTTC. The chain combines TRBV9 with TRBJ2-7, with TRBD2 matching over 8 bases. CDR1 is SGDLS, CDR2 YYNGEE, per germline. This CDR3 has 15 amino acids. J was trimmed by 4 bases and V by 1 base; bases with no gene match: 7.

V usage is TRBV13 and J usage is TRBJ2-6; D is perhaps TRBD1 (5 bases). The germline V gene has CDR1 PRHDT and CDR2 FYEKMQ (reference sequence). This CDR3 spans 16 amino acids. Trimming stripped 5 bases from V and 4 bases from J, with 15 bases between. The CDR3 protein is CASSLRVGGGANVLTF. The CDR3 DNA is TGTGCCAGCAGCCTCAGGGTAGGTGGAGGGGCCAACGTCCTGACTTTC.